These 23 T cell receptor beta chains were sequenced from one sample in a study of blood T cell repertoires in COVID-19. Assay: immunoSEQ multiplex PCR; the TCRdb copy retains only in-frame clones and omits some. The sample contains about 270,000 clones, about 89% of which appear only once. Sequencing was done on a sample of peripheral blood. The receptors here all came from a man aged 35 to 55 who had recovered from COVID-19.

The gene calls are TRBV5-4 and TRBJ2-7; TRBD2 agrees at 13 bases. Germline trimming cut 4 bases from V and 6 bases from J; bases unmatched to any gene: 7. There are 15 residues in the CDR3. Germline V gives CDR1 SGHNT, CDR2 YYREEE (reference sequence). The CDR3 sequence: CASSAPGLAGPEQYF. DNA for the CDR3: TGTGCCAGCAGCGCCCCGGGACTAGCGGGACCCGAGCAGTACTTC.

V and J are TRBV3-1 (or the pseudogene TRBV3-2) and TRBJ1-1; D is possibly TRBD1 (6 bases). Germline CDR1 and CDR2: LGHDT and YNNKEL (reference sequence). With 6 bases removed from V and 0 bases from J, the gap between germline ends came to 8 bases. The CDR3 is 13 amino acids. Here the CDR3 reads CASSRQVNTEAFF. The CDR3, as DNA: TGTGCCAGCAGTAGACAGGTGAACACTGAAGCTTTCTTT.

This chain joins TRBV5-1 and TRBJ2-2, with D maybe TRBD1 (5 bases). With 4 bases removed from V and 0 bases from J, the gap between germline ends came to 10 bases. Germline CDR1 is SGHRS and CDR2 is YFSETQ. There are 15 residues in the CDR3. The CDR3 loop reads CASSPTVTNTGELFF. Written as DNA, the CDR3 is TGCGCCAGCAGCCCGACAGTTACGAACACCGGGGAGCTGTTTTTT.

This clone was seen just once. The chain carries TRBV5-5 and TRBJ2-7; the D gene is possibly TRBD1 (6 bases). The germline V gene encodes CDR1 SGHKS and CDR2 YYEKEE (reference sequence). V was pared by 4 bases and J by 0 bases, with 17 bases between. The CDR3 spans 16 residues. DNA for the CDR3: TGTGCCAGCAGCGGGCGGTACAGGGACGCCTCCTACGAGCAGTACTTC. This codes for CASSGRYRDASYEQYF.

The rearrangement links TRBV10-3 to TRBJ2-1; 9 bases align to TRBD1. V gave up 4 bases and J gave up 2 bases; unmatched junction bases: 0. This CDR3 comprises 14 residues. The V gene's germline CDR1 is ENHRY and CDR2 SYGVKD. The CDR3 here is CAISGDRAYNEQFF. The DNA for the CDR3 is TGTGCCATCAGTGGGGACAGGGCCTACAATGAGCAGTTCTTC.

The V gene is TRBV6-2 or TRBV6-3, the J gene TRBJ1-2; 7 bases align to TRBD1. V was pared by 5 bases and J by 4 bases, with 7 bases of the junction left unmatched. CDR3 length: 14 residues. Germline CDR1 is MNHEY and CDR2 is SVGEGT. CDR3 DNA: TGTGCCAGCAGTCTAAACAGGGGATCCTATGGCTACACCTTC. This translates into CASSLNRGSYGYTF.

On this clone: The same CDR3 also results from other DNA sequences found in this sample. The rearrangement joins TRBV7-9 to TRBJ2-3, with D tentatively TRBD1 (6 bases). The germline V gene has CDR1 SEHNR and CDR2 FQNEAQ (reference sequence). With 5 bases removed from V and 1 base from J, the gap between germline ends came to 10 bases. The CDR3 contains 14 residues. The CDR3 loop reads CASSPRGGTDTQYF. The CDR3 bases are TGTGCCAGCAGCCCCAGGGGTGGCACAGATACGCAGTATTTT.

The chain is built from TRBV27 and TRBJ2-5, with no clear D. Germline V gene data show CDR1 as MNHEY and CDR2 as SMNVEV (reference sequence). This CDR3 is built from 9 residues. Trimming stripped 8 bases from V and 9 bases from J, with 7 bases between. CDR3 protein: CASPRPQYF. The CDR3 DNA reads TGTGCCAGCCCGAGGCCCCAGTACTTC.

The chain recombines TRBV11-2 with TRBJ2-3; TRBD1 matches at 7 bases. Looked up from germline, CDR1 is SGHAT and CDR2 is FQNNGV. The CDR3 has 16 amino acids. V gave up 5 bases and J gave up 1 base; unmatched junction bases: 9. The CDR3 loop reads CASSRLQGRGTDTQYF. The DNA for the CDR3 is TGTGCCAGCAGCCGATTACAGGGGCGGGGCACAGATACGCAGTATTTT.

This chain links TRBV19 with TRBJ2-7; 8 nucleotides align to TRBD1. The V segment lost 7 bases and the J segment 5 bases; nucleotides outside the gene matches: 1. This CDR3 region has 11 residues. In germline, CDR1 is LNHDA, CDR2 SQIVND (reference sequence). CDR3 amino acids: CASKQGDEQYF. The CDR3 region has the DNA TGTGCCAGTAAACAGGGGGACGAGCAGTACTTC.

The chain uses TRBV2 and TRBJ1-1; 7 bases map to TRBD1. From germline, CDR1 is SNHLY and CDR2 FYNNEI. The ends lost 11 bases at V and 7 bases at J; junction bases unmatched: 10. CDR3 length: 12 residues. CDR3 region: CAGGQDSVEAFF. The DNA of the CDR3 is TGTGCCGGAGGACAGGATTCCGTTGAAGCTTTCTTT.

This clone has a handful of counts. V and J are TRBV21-1 and TRBJ1-6; the table's D call TRBD1 went unverified against the DNA. TRBV21-1 is a pseudogene locus. The CDR3 runs 17 residues. CDR3 bases: TGTGCCAGCAGCAACAGTCTAAGGGGGCGCATCTATTCACCCCTCCACTTT. It yields the protein CASSNSLRGRIYSPLHF.

This clone was observed once. The CDR3 DNA reads TGTGCCAGCTCACCGTGGACAGGGTTGCCTGAAGCTTTCTTT. It is translated as CASSPWTGLPEAFF. The gene calls are TRBV18 and TRBJ1-1; 8 positions match TRBD1. CDR1 KGHSH and CDR2 LQKENI come from the germline V gene. The CDR3 consists of 14 residues. V was pared by 3 bases and J by 6 bases, with 6 bases of the junction left unmatched.

The chain carries TRBV7-9 and TRBJ1-5; weak D call: TRBD1 (6 bases). Germline-derived CDR1 and CDR2 are SEHNR and FQNEAQ (reference sequence). V was pared by 4 bases and J by 6 bases, with 28 bases between. The CDR3 covers 19 residues. The DNA of the CDR3 is TGTGCCAGCAGCTCAGCCGAGACAGGAACCCATGGGGTTCGTCAGCCCCAGCATTTT. Protein sequence: CASSSAETGTHGVRQPQHF.

This sequence joins TRBV2 and TRBJ2-7; 11 positions agree with TRBD2. V shed 8 bases and J 6 bases; nucleotides not matched to a gene: 12. The CDR3 is 15 amino acids. Germline assignment: CDR1 SNHLY and CDR2 FYNNEI. The CDR3 nucleotides read TGTGCCAGCCCTCGAGCGCTAGCGGGAGGCGGCGAGCAGTACTTC. This codes for CASPRALAGGGEQYF.

V is TRBV9 and J is TRBJ1-6; possibly TRBD1 for D (5 bases). The germline V gene has CDR1 SGDLS and CDR2 YYNGEE. The V gene lost 0 bases and the J gene lost 7 bases, with 17 bases spanning the gap. CDR3 length: 17 amino acids. CDR3 DNA sequence: TGTGCCAGCAGCGTAGGGCTAGGAGGGACCGAAAATTCACCCCTCCACTTT. Translation gives CASSVGLGGTENSPLHF. The full variable domain, with the rest looked up from reference TRBV9 and TRBJ1-6, is DSGVTQTPKHLITATGQRVTLRCSPRSGDLSVYWYQQSLDQGLQFLIQYYNGEERAKGNILERFSAQQFPDLHSELNLSSLELGDSALYFCASSVGLGGTENSPLHFGNGTRLTVT.

The chain recombines TRBV25-1 with TRBJ2-7, with a tentative D call TRBD1 (8 bases). CDR3 length: 16 residues. Deletions cut 5 bases from V and 0 bases from J, with 17 bases between. Germline V gives CDR1 MGHDK, CDR2 SYGVNS. The CDR3 region has the DNA TGTGCCAGCAGTTACCTGACAGGGGAGGGCTCCTACGAGCAGTACTTC. It yields the protein CASSYLTGEGSYEQYF.

The rearrangement links TRBV5-1 to TRBJ2-7, with D possibly matching TRBD2 (7 bases). Trimming pared 4 bases from V and 2 bases from J, leaving 19 bases between. Germline CDR1 reads SGHRS; CDR2 reads YFSETQ. This CDR3 comprises 16 residues. DNA for the CDR3: TGCGCCAGCAGCCACCCCAGTAGGGGGGGGCCCTACGAGCAGTACTTC. Residues: CASSHPSRGGPYEQYF. Using reference TRBV5-1 and TRBJ2-7 for the parts outside the CDR3, the full variable domain is KAGVTQTPRYLIKTRGQQVTLSCSPISGHRSVSWYQQTPGQGLQFLFEYFSETQRNKGNFPGRFSGRQFSNSRSEMNVSTLELGDSALYLCASSHPSRGGPYEQYFGPGTRLTVT.

The V and J genes are TRBV19 and TRBJ1-1, with no clear D. V was shortened by 6 bases and J by 3 bases, with 11 bases between the two germline ends. The CDR3 has 13 residues. Germline CDR1 is LNHDA and CDR2 is SQIVND (reference sequence). CDR3 in amino acids: CASRYDIDTEAFF. CDR3 DNA: TGTGCCAGTAGATATGACATAGACACTGAAGCTTTCTTT.

Only one count was recorded for this clone. V and J are TRBV7-6 and TRBJ2-4; 7 nucleotides align to TRBD2. Germline lookup yields CDR1 SGHVS and CDR2 FNYEAQ. The ends lost 2 bases at V and 0 bases at J; junction bases unmatched: 4. The CDR3 is made up of 16 amino acids. The CDR3 sequence: CASSLRTGGAKNIQYF. CDR3 in DNA: TGTGCCAGCAGCTTAAGAACGGGGGGAGCCAAAAACATTCAGTACTTC.

On this clone itself: This sample includes further DNA sequences coding for the same CDR3. The chain uses TRBV6-2 or TRBV6-3 and TRBJ2-7; D is ambiguous. Between the trimmed V and J ends, which lost 2 bases and 3 bases, there was a span of 5 bases. The CDR3 has 12 amino acids. Germline CDR1 reads MNHEY; CDR2 reads SVGEGT. CDR3 in amino acids: CASSYPYYEQYF. Written as DNA, the CDR3 is TGTGCCAGCAGTTACCCGTACTACGAGCAGTACTTC.

The rearrangement links TRBV4-1 to TRBJ1-4; no clear D. The V and J ends lost 0 bases and 2 bases respectively, with 19 bases between them. Looked up from germline, CDR1 is MGHRA and CDR2 is YSYEKL. This CDR3 has 19 amino acids. The CDR3 loop is CASSQDGGAWASTNEKLFF. For the CDR3, the DNA is TGCGCCAGCAGCCAAGATGGAGGTGCGTGGGCGTCTACTAATGAAAAACTGTTTTTT.

The V call is TRBV10-3, the J call TRBJ2-5; 7 bases agree with TRBD1. From germline, CDR1 is ENHRY and CDR2 SYGVKD. J lost 5 bases, V lost 10 bases, and 16 bases had no gene match. CDR3 length: 15 amino acids. CDR3 amino acids: CATGSPTGLSETQYF. CDR3 DNA sequence: TGTGCCACGGGAAGCCCGACAGGGCTCTCCGAGACCCAGTACTTC.